This T cell receptor beta chain emerged from a study of blood T cell repertoires in COVID-19. Study summary: COVID-19 samples collected from the United States, Italy and Spain covered acute and convalescent phases.

The V segment lost 5 bases and the J segment 9 bases; nucleotides outside the gene matches: 12. The V gene's germline CDR1 is MNHEY and CDR2 SMNVEV (reference sequence). The CDR3 length is 15 residues. As processed by the authors: Nucleated cell counts were estimated from reference gene primer amplification. Method: immunoSEQ multiplex PCR; TCRdb's copy keeps in-frame clones and lacks some. V and J calls and clone size are given by that table; D and trimming were obtained from the DNA. The sample consists of approximately 100,000 clones, approximately 80% of them appearing once. The chain is built from TRBV27 and TRBJ2-1; 8 nucleotides line up with TRBD1. The sequenced sample was peripheral blood. This receptor was identified in a man in his sixties or seventies with active or convalescent COVID-19. The CDR3 DNA is TGTGCCAGCAGTGTCCGTGGACAGGGTATCAGTGAGCAGTTCTTC. Translated: CASSVRGQGISEQFF.